This T cell receptor (delta chain) was captured in a study of γδ T cells in repeated Plasmodium falciparum infection. Overall study context: Age- and gender-matched Australian children served as comparison for malaria-exposed Malian children. Over approximately 640 days, donors received four mosquito-bite P. falciparum NF54 infections. Each infection was followed by sampling at 21 days, plus baseline and some pre-infection draws.

This CDR3 contains 18 residues. The V and J ends lost 3 bases and 0 bases, in that order; junction bases with no gene match: 11. Germline V gene data show CDR1 as GEAIGNYY and CDR2 as EKD. TCRdb re-called the multiplex PCR reads via CATT. The table shows 90,000 to 95,000 delta-chain clones, with approximately 1% occurring only once. Flow sorting of PBMC yielded separate Vgamma9/Vdelta2+ and Vdelta2-negative gammadelta T cell populations for bulk repertoire analysis. In this sample, this clone turned up a few times. Its target is unknown. TCRdb shows a much larger clone's protein in place of this DNA's translation, and the two differ at residue 10, likely through a read error; the protein shown is translated from the DNA. Study-wide points: Malian donors came from one small rural village, predominantly one ethnic group.

The origin of this receptor is a pool of human donors (malaria-infected and uninfected, not separated). This sequence joins TRDV2 and TRDJ2; 8 positions agree with TRDD3. As TCRdb names no J gene, one was assigned here on the basis of a DNA match to germline. The specimen sequenced was gamma-delta T cells from blood. Here the CDR3 reads CACDSVLGGETLTAQLFF. The CDR3 nucleotides are TGTGCCTGTGACTCAGTACTGGGGGGTGAGACTTTGACAGCACAACTCTTCTTT.